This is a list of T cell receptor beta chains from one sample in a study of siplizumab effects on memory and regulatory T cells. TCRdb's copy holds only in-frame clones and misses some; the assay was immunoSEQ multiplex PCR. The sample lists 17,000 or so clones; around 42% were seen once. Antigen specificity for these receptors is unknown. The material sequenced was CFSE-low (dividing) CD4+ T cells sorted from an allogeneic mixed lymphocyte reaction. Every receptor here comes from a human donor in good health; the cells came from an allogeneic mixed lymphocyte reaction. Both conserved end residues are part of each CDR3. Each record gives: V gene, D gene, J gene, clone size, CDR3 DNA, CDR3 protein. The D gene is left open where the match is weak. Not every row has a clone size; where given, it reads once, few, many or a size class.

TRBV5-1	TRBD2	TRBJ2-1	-	TGCGCCAGCAGCTTGGAAGTGAGGCTAGCGGGGGGGCACCAGTTCTTC	CASSLEVRLAGGHQFF
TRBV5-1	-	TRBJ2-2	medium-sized	TGCGCCAGCAGCTTGTTGGGGATGAACACCGGGGAGCTGTTTTTT	CASSLLGMNTGELFF
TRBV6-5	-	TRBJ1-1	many	TGTGCCAGCAGTTACACGGGAATGGACACTGAAGCTTTCTTT	CASSYTGMDTEAFF
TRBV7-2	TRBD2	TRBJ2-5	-	TGTGCCAGCAGCCAACGAGCGGGGGGGCTAGAAGAGACCCAGTACTTC	CASSQRAGGLEETQYF
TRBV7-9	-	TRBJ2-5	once	TGTGCCAGCAGCTTAAGTGCTCGGGCACTACAAGAGACCCAGTACTTC	CASSLSARALQETQYF
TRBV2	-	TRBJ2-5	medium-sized	TGTGCCAGCAGCCGTTCACGGGCGACAGCAGAGACCCAGTACTTC	CASSRSRATAETQYF
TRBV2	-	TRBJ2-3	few	TGTGCCAGCAGGTACGCAGATACGCAGTATTTT	CASRYADTQYF
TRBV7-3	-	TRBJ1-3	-	TGTGCCAGCAGCCAGACCCCTAGCTCTGGAAACACCATATATTTT	CASSQTPSSGNTIYF
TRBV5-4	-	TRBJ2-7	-	TGTGCCAGCAGCCAGGGAGTTTGGCTCGACGAGCAGTACTTC	CASSQGVWLDEQYF
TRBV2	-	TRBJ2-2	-	TGTGCCAGCAGTGATTCCGTAGCGGGGGAGCTGTTTTTT	CASSDSVAGELFF
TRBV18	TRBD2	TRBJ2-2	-	TGTGCCAGCTCACGAACTAGCGGGGGGAACACCGGGGAGCTGTTTTTT	CASSRTSGGNTGELFF
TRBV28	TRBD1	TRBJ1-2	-	TGTGCCAGCAGTTTACCCGGGACAGGCAACTATGGCTACACCTTC	CASSLPGTGNYGYTF
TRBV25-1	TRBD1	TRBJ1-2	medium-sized	TGTGCCAGCAGTGAGGGGACAGCCTTTGGCTACACCTTC	CASSEGTAFGYTF
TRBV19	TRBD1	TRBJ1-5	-	TGTGCCAGTAGGCCGGGACAGGGGGCTCCGGATAGCAATCAGCCCCAGCATTTT	CASRPGQGAPDSNQPQHF
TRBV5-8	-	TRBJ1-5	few	TGTGCCAGCAGCTTGAAGGGAGTTTATCAGCCCCAGCATTTT	CASSLKGVYQPQHF
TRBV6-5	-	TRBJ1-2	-	TGTGCCAGCAGTGAACCCGCCCTTTATGGCTACACCTTC	CASSEPALYGYTF
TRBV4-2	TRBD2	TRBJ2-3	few	TGTGCCAGCAGCCAAGCCCTAGCGGGGGGGCCCGGGGATACGCAGTATTTT	CASSQALAGGPGDTQYF
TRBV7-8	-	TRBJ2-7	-	TGTGCCAGCAGCAGCACCGGACGGTCCTACGAGCAGTACTTC	CASSSTGRSYEQYF
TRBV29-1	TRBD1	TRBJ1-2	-	TGCAGCGCTGACAGGGATCGAGGTGGCTACACCTTC	CSADRDRGGYTF
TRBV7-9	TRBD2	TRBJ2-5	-	TGTGCCAGCAGCTCCGGACTAGCACGGGAGACCCAGTACTTC	CASSSGLARETQYF
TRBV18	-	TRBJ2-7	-	TGTGCCAGCTCACCTAGTCAAGGGGCGGCCTACGAGCAGTACTTC	CASSPSQGAAYEQYF
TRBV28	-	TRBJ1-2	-	TGTGCCAGCAGACGGTTTGGGGGCGGCTACACCTTC	CASRRFGGGYTF
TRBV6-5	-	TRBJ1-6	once	TGTGCCAGCAGTTACTCGCGGGCGGGGAATTCACCCCTCCACTTT	CASSYSRAGNSPLHF
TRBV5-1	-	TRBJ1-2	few	TGCGCCAGCAGCTTGGTCGAGACAGTCTATGGCTACACCTTC	CASSLVETVYGYTF
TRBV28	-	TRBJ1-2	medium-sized	TGTGCCAGCACCCCGCGAGGCAGTCTTAACTATGGCTACACCTTC	CASTPRGSLNYGYTF
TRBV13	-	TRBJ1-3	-	TGTGCCAGCAGCCGGACCGATGGAAACACCATATATTTT	CASSRTDGNTIYF
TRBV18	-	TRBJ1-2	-	TGTGCCAGCTCACCCACCCCGACAAATGCTAACTATGGCTACACCTTC	CASSPTPTNANYGYTF
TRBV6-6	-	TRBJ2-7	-	TGTGCCAGCAGTTATCCGAATTACGAGCAGTACTTC	CASSYPNYEQYF